This T cell receptor (beta chain) was recovered during a study of CD8 T cells in Susac syndrome. Study conclusions and caveats: In total CD8+ repertoires, about 16 Susac-specific public clones were found, and CD8+ TEMRA repertoires had about 5.

On this clonotype: Its antigen is still unknown.

RNA in amounts of roughly 0.5 to 1 ug was reverse transcribed with random hexamers. TCRdb independently ran MiXCR on the immunoSEQ multiplex PCR reads; one entry per CDR3 protein. The sample contains about 85,000 distinct CDR3 sequences, more than 85% of which appear only once. Germline V gene lookup returns CDR1 LNHDA and CDR2 SQIVND (reference sequence). This CDR3 region has 18 residues. The J segment lost 0 bases and the V segment lost 6 bases, leaving 10 bases of the junction unmatched. Input material: CD8+ T cells from PBMCs. The clonotype comes from a human donor with Susac syndrome. The genes are TRBV19 and TRBJ2-1, with 11 positions matching TRBD2. This chain's CDR3 is CASSPDSGRASSYNEQFF. The DNA for the CDR3 is TGTGCCAGTAGCCCCGATAGCGGGAGGGCGAGCTCCTACAATGAGCAGTTCTTC.